This T cell receptor (beta chain) came from a study of CD8+ T cells in alopecia areata. Study in general: Patients in the treated group were given tofacitinib by mouth, 5 to 10 mg twice a day.

Extraction of RNA preceded its reverse transcription into cDNA, which served as the sequencing template. The data were produced by immunoSEQ multiplex PCR, yet TCRdb's version contains in-frame clones alone and is incomplete. Here the sample spans approximately 66,000 clones, under 75% being singletons. The study's findings and limits: Mice showed clearer TCR sharing than patients did, a gap that was possibly HLA-related.

As regards this clone: The target antigen is unknown.

Lesional scalp punch biopsies and peripheral blood were collected from alopecia areata patients. PBMCs, the starting material, were the source of sorted CD4+ and CD8+ T cells. This TCR derives from a human donor with alopecia areata. The specimen was CD8+ T cells sorted from blood, collected at week 0.

CDR3 protein: CASSLITGGLFDEQYF. The DNA of the CDR3 is TGTGCCAGCAGCCTAATAACAGGGGGCCTTTTCGACGAGCAGTACTTC. V is TRBV27 and J is TRBJ2-7, with 9 bases fitting TRBD1. Per the germline V gene, CDR1 is MNHEY and CDR2 is SMNVEV (reference sequence). CDR3 length: 16 residues. V shed 6 bases, J shed 5 bases, and the junction held 14 bases outside the gene matches.